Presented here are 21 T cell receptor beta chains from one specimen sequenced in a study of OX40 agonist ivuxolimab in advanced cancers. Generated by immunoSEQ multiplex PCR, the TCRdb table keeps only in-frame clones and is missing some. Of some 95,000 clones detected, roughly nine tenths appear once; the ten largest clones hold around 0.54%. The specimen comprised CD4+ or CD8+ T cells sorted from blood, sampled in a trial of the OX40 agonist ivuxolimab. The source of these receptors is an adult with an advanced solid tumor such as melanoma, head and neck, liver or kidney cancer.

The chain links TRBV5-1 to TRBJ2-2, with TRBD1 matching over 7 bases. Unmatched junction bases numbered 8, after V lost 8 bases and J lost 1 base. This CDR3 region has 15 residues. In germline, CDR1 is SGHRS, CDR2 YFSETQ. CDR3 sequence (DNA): TGCGCCAGTCTCCCGGGACAGATGAACACCGGGGAGCTGTTTTTT. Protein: CASLPGQMNTGELFF.

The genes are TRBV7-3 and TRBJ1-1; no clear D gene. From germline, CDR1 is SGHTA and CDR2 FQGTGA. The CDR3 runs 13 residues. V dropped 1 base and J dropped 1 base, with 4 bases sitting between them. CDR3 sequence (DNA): TGTGCCAGCAGCTTAAGTTCGAACACTGAAGCTTTCTTT. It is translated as CASSLSSNTEAFF.

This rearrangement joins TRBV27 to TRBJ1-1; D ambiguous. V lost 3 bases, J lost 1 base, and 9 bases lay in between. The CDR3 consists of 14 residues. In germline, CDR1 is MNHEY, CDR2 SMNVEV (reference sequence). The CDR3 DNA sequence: TGTGCCAGCAGTTTCCGCCCGGGGAACACTGAAGCTTTCTTT. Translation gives CASSFRPGNTEAFF.

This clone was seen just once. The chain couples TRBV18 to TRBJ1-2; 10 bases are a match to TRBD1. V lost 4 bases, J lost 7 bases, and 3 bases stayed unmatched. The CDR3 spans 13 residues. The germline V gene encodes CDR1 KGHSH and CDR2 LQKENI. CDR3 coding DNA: TGTGCCAGCTCACTCGGGACAGGGGTTGGCTACACCTTC. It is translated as CASSLGTGVGYTF.

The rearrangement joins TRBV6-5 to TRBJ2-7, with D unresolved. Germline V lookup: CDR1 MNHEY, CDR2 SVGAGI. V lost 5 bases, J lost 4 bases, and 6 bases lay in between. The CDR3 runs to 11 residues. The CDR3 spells CASSGPYEQYF. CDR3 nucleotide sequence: TGTGCCAGCAGTGGCCCTTACGAGCAGTACTTC.

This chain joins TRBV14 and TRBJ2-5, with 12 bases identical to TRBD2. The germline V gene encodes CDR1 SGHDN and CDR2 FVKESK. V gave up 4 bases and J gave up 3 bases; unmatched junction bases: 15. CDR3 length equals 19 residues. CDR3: CASSPLFGLAGGPEETQYF. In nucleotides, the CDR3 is TGTGCCAGCAGCCCATTGTTCGGGCTAGCGGGAGGGCCGGAAGAGACCCAGTACTTC.

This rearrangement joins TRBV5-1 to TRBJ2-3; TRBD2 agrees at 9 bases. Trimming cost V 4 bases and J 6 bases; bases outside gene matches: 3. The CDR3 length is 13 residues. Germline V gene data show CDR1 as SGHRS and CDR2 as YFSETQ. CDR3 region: CASSSGGRDTQYF. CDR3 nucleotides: TGCGCCAGCAGCAGCGGGGGGCGGGATACGCAGTATTTT.

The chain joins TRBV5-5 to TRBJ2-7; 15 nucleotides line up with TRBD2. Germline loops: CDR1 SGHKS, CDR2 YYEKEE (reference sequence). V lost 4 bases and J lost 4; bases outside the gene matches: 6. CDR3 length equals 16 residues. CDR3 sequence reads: CASSNRGLAGGYEQYF. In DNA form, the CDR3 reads TGTGCCAGCAGCAACCGGGGACTAGCGGGGGGATACGAGCAGTACTTC.

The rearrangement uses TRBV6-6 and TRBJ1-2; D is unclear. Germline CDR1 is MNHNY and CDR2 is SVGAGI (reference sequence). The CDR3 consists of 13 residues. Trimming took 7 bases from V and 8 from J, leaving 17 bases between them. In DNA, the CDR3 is TGTGCCAGCACCTCAAGTCAGCGTATGGGCTACACCTTC. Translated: CASTSSQRMGYTF.

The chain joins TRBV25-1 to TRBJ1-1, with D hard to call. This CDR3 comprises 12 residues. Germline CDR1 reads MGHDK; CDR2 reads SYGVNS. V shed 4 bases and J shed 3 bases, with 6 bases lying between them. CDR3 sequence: CASSGYDTEAFF. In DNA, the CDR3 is TGTGCCAGCAGTGGATACGACACTGAAGCTTTCTTT. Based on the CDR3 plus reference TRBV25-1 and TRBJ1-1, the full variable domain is EADIYQTPRYLVIGTGKKITLECSQTMGHDKMYWYQQDPGMELHLIHYSYGVNSTEKGDLSSESTVSRIRTEHFPLTLESARPSHTSQYLCASSGYDTEAFFGQGTRLTVV.

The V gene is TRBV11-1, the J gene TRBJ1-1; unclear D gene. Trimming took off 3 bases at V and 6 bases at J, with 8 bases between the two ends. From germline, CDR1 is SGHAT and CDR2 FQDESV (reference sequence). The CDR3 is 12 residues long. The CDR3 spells CASSFQGAEAFF. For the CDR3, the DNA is TGTGCCAGCAGCTTCCAAGGCGCTGAAGCTTTCTTT.

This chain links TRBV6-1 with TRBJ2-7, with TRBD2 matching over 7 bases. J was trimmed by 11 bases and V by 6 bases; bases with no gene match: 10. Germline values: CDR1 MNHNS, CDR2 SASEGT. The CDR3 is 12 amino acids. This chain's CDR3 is CASSPEGREEYF. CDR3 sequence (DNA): TGTGCCAGCAGCCCAGAAGGGAGGGAGGAGTACTTC.

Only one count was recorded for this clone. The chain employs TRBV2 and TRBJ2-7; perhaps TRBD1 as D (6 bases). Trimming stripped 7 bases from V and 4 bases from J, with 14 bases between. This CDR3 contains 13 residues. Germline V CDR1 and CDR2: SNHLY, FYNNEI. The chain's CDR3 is CASNTGTIYEQYF. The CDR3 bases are TGTGCCAGCAACACCGGGACAATTTACGAGCAGTACTTC.

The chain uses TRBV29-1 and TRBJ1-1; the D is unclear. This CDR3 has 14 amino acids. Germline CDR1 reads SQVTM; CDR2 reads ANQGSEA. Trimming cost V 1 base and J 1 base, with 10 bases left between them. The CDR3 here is CSVEGFVQNTEAFF. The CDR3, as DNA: TGCAGCGTTGAAGGGTTCGTACAGAACACTGAAGCTTTCTTT.

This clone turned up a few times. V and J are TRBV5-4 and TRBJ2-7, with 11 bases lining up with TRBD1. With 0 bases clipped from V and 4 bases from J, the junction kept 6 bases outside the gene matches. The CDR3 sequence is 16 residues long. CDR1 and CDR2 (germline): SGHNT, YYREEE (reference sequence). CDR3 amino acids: CASSLGGTGGRYEQYF. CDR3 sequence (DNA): TGTGCCAGCAGCTTGGGTGGGACAGGGGGTCGATACGAGCAGTACTTC.

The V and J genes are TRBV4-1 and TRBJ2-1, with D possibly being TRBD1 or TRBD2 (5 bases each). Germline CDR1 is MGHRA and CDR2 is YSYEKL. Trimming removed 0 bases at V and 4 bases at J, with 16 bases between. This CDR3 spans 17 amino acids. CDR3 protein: CASSQDGTAADYNEQFF. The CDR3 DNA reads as TGCGCCAGCAGCCAAGATGGGACGGCAGCAGATTACAATGAGCAGTTCTTC.

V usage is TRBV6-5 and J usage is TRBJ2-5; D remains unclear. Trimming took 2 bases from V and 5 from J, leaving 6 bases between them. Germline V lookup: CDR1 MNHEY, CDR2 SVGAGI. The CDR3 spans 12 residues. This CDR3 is CASSYGKETQYF. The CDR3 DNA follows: TGTGCCAGCAGTTACGGAAAGGAGACCCAGTACTTC.

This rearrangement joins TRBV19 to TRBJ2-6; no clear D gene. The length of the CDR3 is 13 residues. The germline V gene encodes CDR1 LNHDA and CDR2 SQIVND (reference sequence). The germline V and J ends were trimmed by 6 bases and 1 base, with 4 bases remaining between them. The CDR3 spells CASRSSGANVLTF. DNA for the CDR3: TGTGCCAGTAGATCTTCTGGGGCCAACGTCCTGACTTTC.

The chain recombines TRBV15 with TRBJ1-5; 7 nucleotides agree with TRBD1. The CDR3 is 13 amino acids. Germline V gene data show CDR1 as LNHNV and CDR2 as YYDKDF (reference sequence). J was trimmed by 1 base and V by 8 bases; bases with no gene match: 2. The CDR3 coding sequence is TGTGCCACCCAACAGGGGAGCAATCAGCCCCAGCATTTT. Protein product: CATQQGSNQPQHF.

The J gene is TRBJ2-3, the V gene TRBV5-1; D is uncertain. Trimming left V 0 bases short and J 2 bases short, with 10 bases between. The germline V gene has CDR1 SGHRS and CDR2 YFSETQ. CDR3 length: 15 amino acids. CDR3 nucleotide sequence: TGCGCCAGCAGCTTGGATGGGGTCCTCACAGATACGCAGTATTTT. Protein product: CASSLDGVLTDTQYF.

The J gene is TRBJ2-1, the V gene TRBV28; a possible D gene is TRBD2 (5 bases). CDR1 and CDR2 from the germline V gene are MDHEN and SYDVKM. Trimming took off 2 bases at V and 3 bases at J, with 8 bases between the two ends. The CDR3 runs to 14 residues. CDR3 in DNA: TGTGCCAGCAGTTTAGGGGAGTTCTACAATGAGCAGTTCTTC. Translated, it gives CASSLGEFYNEQFF.